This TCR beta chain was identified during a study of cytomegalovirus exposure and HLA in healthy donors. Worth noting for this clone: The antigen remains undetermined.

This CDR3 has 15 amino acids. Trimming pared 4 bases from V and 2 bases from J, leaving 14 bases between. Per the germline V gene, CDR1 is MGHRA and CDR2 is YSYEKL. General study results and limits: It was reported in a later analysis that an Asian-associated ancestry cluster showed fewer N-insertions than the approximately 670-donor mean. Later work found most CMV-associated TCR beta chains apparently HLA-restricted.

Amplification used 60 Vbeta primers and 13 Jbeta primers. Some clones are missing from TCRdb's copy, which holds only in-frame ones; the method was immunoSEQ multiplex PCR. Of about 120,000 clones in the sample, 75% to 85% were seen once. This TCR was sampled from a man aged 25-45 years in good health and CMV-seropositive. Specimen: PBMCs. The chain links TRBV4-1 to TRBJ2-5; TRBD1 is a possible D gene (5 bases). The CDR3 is CASSPPRVLQETQYF. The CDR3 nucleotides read TGCGCCAGCAGCCCACCCAGGGTCCTACAAGAGACCCAGTACTTC.